Below are 20 T cell receptor beta chains sequenced from a single sample in a study of Tregs in tolerant kidney transplant recipients. The repertoire was sequenced with immunoSEQ multiplex PCR; TCRdb's copy has only in-frame clones and lacks some. Of about 240,000 clones listed, around 82% are singletons. The specimen sequenced was CD4+ T cells from blood. These receptors were collected from a human donor in good health.

This clone was detected once. V and J are TRBV4-2 and TRBJ1-2, with unresolved D. Trimming stripped 5 bases from V and 2 bases from J, with 15 bases between. This CDR3 spans 15 amino acids. Germline V gives CDR1 LGHNA, CDR2 YNFKEQ. The CDR3 coding sequence is TGTGCCAGCAGCGACTCAGAGAGGGCAAACTATGGCTACACCTTC. Its translation is CASSDSERANYGYTF.

The chain couples TRBV6-1 to TRBJ2-7; TRBD1 aligns across 9 bases. This CDR3 is built from 15 residues. Germline CDR1 MNHNS, CDR2 SASEGT. V dropped 4 bases and J dropped 6; count of bases not matched to a gene: 10. CDR3 DNA sequence: TGTGCCAGCAGTGCCAGACAGGGGGTCTACGTCGAGCAGTACTTC. This gives the protein CASSARQGVYVEQYF.

The V call is TRBV7-2, the J call TRBJ2-2; D ambiguous. Germline V CDR1 and CDR2: SGHTA, FQGNSA. The CDR3 loop spans 13 amino acids. V lost 2 bases and J lost 6, with 7 bases in between. The CDR3 here is CASSLLSSGELFF. The CDR3, as DNA: TGTGCCAGCAGCTTATTGAGCTCCGGGGAGCTGTTTTTT.

This rearrangement joins TRBV14 to TRBJ2-3; 9 bases match TRBD2. CDR3 size: 16 residues. Germline V gives CDR1 SGHDN, CDR2 FVKESK. V gave up 4 bases and J gave up 1 base; unmatched junction bases: 6. Here the CDR3 reads CASSPGTSSGTDTQYF. The CDR3 nucleotides are TGTGCCAGCAGCCCCGGGACTAGCTCCGGCACAGATACGCAGTATTTT.

This chain links TRBV7-2 with TRBJ1-5; a weak D match, TRBD1 (6 bases). Germline values: CDR1 SGHTA, CDR2 FQGNSA. V lost 2 bases and J lost 8, with 16 bases in between. There are 15 residues in the CDR3. This CDR3 is CASSLSDRGLEPQHF. CDR3 nucleotide sequence: TGTGCCAGCAGCTTATCTGATCGGGGGCTGGAGCCCCAGCATTTT.

This clone was observed once. The chain has TRBV5-1 and TRBJ2-2, with TRBD2 matching over 13 bases. The V segment lost 6 bases and the J segment 2 bases; nucleotides outside the gene matches: 7. The CDR3 runs 17 residues. Germline CDR1 reads SGHRS; CDR2 reads YFSETQ. This CDR3 reads CASKTGLAGRNTGELFF. Here the CDR3 DNA reads TGCGCCAGCAAGACGGGACTAGCGGGGCGTAACACCGGGGAGCTGTTTTTT. Using reference TRBV5-1 and TRBJ2-2 for the parts outside the CDR3, the full variable domain is KAGVTQTPRYLIKTRGQQVTLSCSPISGHRSVSWYQQTPGQGLQFLFEYFSETQRNKGNFPGRFSGRQFSNSRSEMNVSTLELGDSALYLCASKTGLAGRNTGELFFGEGSRLTVL.

The V call is TRBV11-2, the J call TRBJ2-2; 8 bases are shared with TRBD1. J gave up 1 base and V 5 bases, and 3 bases lay outside the gene matches. CDR1 SGHAT and CDR2 FQNNGV come from the germline V gene. The CDR3 totals 15 residues. CDR3 coding DNA: TGTGCCAGCAGCCGGACAGGGCGGAACACCGGGGAGCTGTTTTTT. It specifies CASSRTGRNTGELFF. The full variable domain, rest sourced from reference TRBV11-2 and TRBJ2-2, is EAGVAQSPRYKIIEKRQSVAFWCNPISGHATLYWYQQILGQGPKLLIQFQNNGVVDDSQLPKDRFSAERLKGVDSTLKIQPAKLEDSAVYLCASSRTGRNTGELFFGEGSRLTVL.

Written as DNA, the CDR3 is TGTGCCAGCAGCATCCTGACTAGCTCGGAGACCCAGTACTTC. Amino acid sequence: CASSILTSSETQYF. The V and J genes are TRBV11-2 and TRBJ2-5; 7 bases are shared with TRBD2. CDR1 and CDR2 (germline): SGHAT, FQNNGV. V trimming: 5 bases; J trimming: 5 bases; junction bases outside the gene matches: 8. The length of the CDR3 is 14 residues.

This clone was counted a single time. The chain couples TRBV30 to TRBJ1-1; no clear D gene. Looked up from germline, CDR1 is GTSNPN and CDR2 is SVGIG (reference sequence). The V gene lost 0 bases and the J gene lost 4 bases, with 15 bases spanning the gap. There are 15 residues in the CDR3. The CDR3 loop reads CAWSVRWEWGTEAFF. CDR3 DNA sequence: TGTGCCTGGAGTGTACGCTGGGAATGGGGCACTGAAGCTTTCTTT.

The chain joins TRBV5-5 to TRBJ1-6; TRBD1 matches 7 bases. Trimming at V came to 0 bases and at J to 6 bases, leaving 3 bases not matched to a gene. This CDR3 region has 15 residues. Germline CDR1 SGHKS, CDR2 YYEKEE (reference sequence). Here the CDR3 reads CASSLDRGVNSPLHF. DNA for the CDR3: TGTGCCAGCAGCTTGGACAGGGGAGTTAATTCACCCCTCCACTTT.

The chain has TRBV7-7 and TRBJ2-7; either TRBD1 or TRBD2 may supply D (5 bases each). This CDR3 is built from 14 residues. In germline, CDR1 is SSHAT, CDR2 FNYEAQ (reference sequence). The germline V and J ends were trimmed by 1 base and 6 bases, with 13 bases remaining between them. The CDR3 DNA sequence: TGTGCCAGCAGCTTAGGAGGGGTTCTGTCCGAGCAGTACTTC. Translating gives CASSLGGVLSEQYF.

The gene calls are TRBV19 and TRBJ1-3; D call uncertain. Germline loops: CDR1 LNHDA, CDR2 SQIVND (reference sequence). The V gene lost 5 bases and the J gene lost 4 bases, with 15 bases spanning the gap. The CDR3 totals 15 residues. CDR3 nucleotides: TGTGCCAGTAGTCCGACCCTCCTGGAGGGAAACACCATATATTTT. Translated, it gives CASSPTLLEGNTIYF.

The chain couples TRBV5-1 to TRBJ2-1; possible D gene TRBD2, 5 bases. The CDR3 runs to 13 residues. V shed 1 base and J shed 9 bases, with 11 bases lying between them. Germline V gene data show CDR1 as SGHRS and CDR2 as YFSETQ. The CDR3 DNA reads TGCGCCAGCAGCTTGTCGGAGCGGCGTGAGCAGTTCTTC. Translating gives CASSLSERREQFF.

The genes are TRBV19 and TRBJ1-4; 7 nucleotides match TRBD1. V lost 7 bases and J lost 5; bases outside the gene matches: 7. The CDR3 extends over 14 amino acids. Per germline, CDR1 LNHDA and CDR2 SQIVND (reference sequence). The CDR3 coding sequence is TGTGCCAGTATGTCGGGACAGCGAAATGAAAAACTGTTTTTT. Translating gives CASMSGQRNEKLFF.

The J gene is TRBJ2-1, the V gene TRBV11-2; 7 bases line up with TRBD1. V lost 7 bases to trimming and J lost 5 bases; unmatched junction nucleotides: 11. CDR3 length: 15 residues. In germline, CDR1 is SGHAT, CDR2 FQNNGV. The CDR3 DNA reads as TGTGCCAGCACTACACAGGGACAGCCTAACAATGAGCAGTTCTTC. Translation gives CASTTQGQPNNEQFF.

The V gene is TRBV6-1, the J gene TRBJ2-7, with 7 bases fitting TRBD1. After removal of 3 bases from V and 7 bases from J, the junction contained 9 bases not matched to a gene. From germline, CDR1 is MNHNS and CDR2 SASEGT. The CDR3 totals 14 residues. This CDR3 is CASSDRGGTGEQYF. The CDR3 DNA follows: TGTGCCAGCAGTGATAGAGGGGGCACGGGTGAGCAGTACTTC.

The chain couples TRBV29-1 to TRBJ2-1; 11 bases line up with TRBD2. This CDR3 is 19 amino acids long. Germline assignment: CDR1 SQVTM and CDR2 ANQGSEA. Trimming cost V 6 bases and J 3 bases; bases outside gene matches: 19. The CDR3 DNA reads as TGCAGCGTACCCTCGAGAAGGGGACTAGCGGCCAACTTCTACAATGAGCAGTTCTTC. It codes for CSVPSRRGLAANFYNEQFF.

CDR3 amino acids: CASRPGQAHQPQHF. In DNA form, the CDR3 reads TGTGCCAGCAGACCGGGACAGGCCCATCAGCCCCAGCATTTT. The chain combines TRBV27 with TRBJ1-5; the match to TRBD1 covers 8 bases. Trimming removed 6 bases from V and 5 bases from J; junction bases left unmatched: 6. This CDR3 contains 14 residues. CDR1 and CDR2 (germline): MNHEY, SMNVEV (reference sequence).

The chain uses TRBV18 and TRBJ2-2, with 7 nucleotides matching TRBD1. The CDR3 has 13 amino acids. Losses at the gene ends were 3 bases for V and 6 bases for J; bases not matched to a gene: 1. CDR1 KGHSH and CDR2 LQKENI come from the germline V gene. The CDR3 coding sequence is TGTGCCAGCTCACCGCAGGGGGCCGGGGAGCTGTTTTTT. Protein sequence: CASSPQGAGELFF.

This clone was counted a few times. The same CDR3 also results from other DNA sequences found in this sample. J is TRBJ1-1 and V is TRBV5-1, with a possible D match to TRBD1 (5 bases). There are 15 residues in the CDR3. Germline CDR1 and CDR2: SGHRS and YFSETQ. V lost 0 bases and J lost 4, with 13 bases in between. CDR3 sequence: CASSLETGGRTEAFF. CDR3 DNA sequence: TGCGCCAGCAGCTTGGAGACCGGGGGTCGCACTGAAGCTTTCTTT.